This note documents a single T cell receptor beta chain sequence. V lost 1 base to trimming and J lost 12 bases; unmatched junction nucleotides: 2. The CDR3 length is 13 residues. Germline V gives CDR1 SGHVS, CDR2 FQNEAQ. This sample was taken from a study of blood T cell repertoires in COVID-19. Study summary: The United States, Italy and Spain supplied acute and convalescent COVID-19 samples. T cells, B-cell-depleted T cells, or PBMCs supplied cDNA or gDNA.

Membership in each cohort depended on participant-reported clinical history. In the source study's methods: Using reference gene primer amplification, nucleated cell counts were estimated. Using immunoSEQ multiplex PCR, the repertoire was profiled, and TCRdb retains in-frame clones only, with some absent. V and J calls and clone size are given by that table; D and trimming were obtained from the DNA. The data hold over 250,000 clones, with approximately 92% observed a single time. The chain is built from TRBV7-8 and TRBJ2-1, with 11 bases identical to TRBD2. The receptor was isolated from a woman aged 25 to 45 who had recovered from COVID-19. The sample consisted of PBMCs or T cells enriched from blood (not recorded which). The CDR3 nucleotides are TGTGCCAGCAGCTTAGTTCTAGCGGGAGGGCAGTTCTTC. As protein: CASSLVLAGGQFF.